This T cell receptor beta chain is drawn from a study of cytomegalovirus exposure and HLA in healthy donors. Study information: The roughly 120 million unique TCR beta sequences, from about 179 million T cells, were found by an earlier analysis. HLA-typed donors were the source of roughly 85 million unique TCRs held in an early data release. Findings and limits, study-wide: Later genetic work tied a missense DCLRE1C variant to beta-chain V and J trimming.

The ends were cut back, 3 bases at V and 3 bases at J, with 5 bases in the middle. Per the germline V gene, CDR1 is SEHNR and CDR2 is FQNEAQ (reference sequence). The CDR3 runs to 12 residues. 13 Jbeta primers and 60 Vbeta primers were used for the PCR. Sequencing used immunoSEQ multiplex PCR; TCRdb keeps in-frame clones, though not all of them. Seen here are 150,000 or so clones, roughly 70% observed once, and the top ten hold about 1.6%. This clone has more than one count but fewer than ten. What it binds is unknown. Other DNA sequences from this sample encode an identical CDR3 as well. This receptor was taken from a girl aged 10 to 17 in good health and CMV-seronegative. Sequencing used PBMCs. This rearrangement joins TRBV7-9 to TRBJ1-1; D remains unclear. The CDR3 is CASSFGDTEAFF. CDR3 bases: TGTGCCAGCAGCTTCGGTGACACTGAAGCTTTCTTT.